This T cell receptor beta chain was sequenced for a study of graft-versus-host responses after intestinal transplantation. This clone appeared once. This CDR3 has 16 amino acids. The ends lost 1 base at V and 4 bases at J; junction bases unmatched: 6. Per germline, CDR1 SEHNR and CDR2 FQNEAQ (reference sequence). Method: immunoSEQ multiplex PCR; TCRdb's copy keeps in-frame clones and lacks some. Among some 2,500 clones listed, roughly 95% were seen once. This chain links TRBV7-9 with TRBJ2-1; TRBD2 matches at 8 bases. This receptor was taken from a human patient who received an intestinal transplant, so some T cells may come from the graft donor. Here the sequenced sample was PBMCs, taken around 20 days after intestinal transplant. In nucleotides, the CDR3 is TGTGCCAGCAGCTTAGGGCCAGCGGGAGTTTACAATGAGCAGTTCTTC. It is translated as CASSLGPAGVYNEQFF.